Following are 3 T cell receptor beta chains from one sample sequenced in a study of blood T cell repertoires in COVID-19. Some clones are missing from TCRdb's copy, which holds only in-frame ones; the method was immunoSEQ multiplex PCR. The sample lists over 200,000 clones; roughly 82% were seen once. Source material: peripheral blood. These TCRs come from a man in his forties or fifties who had recovered from COVID-19.

The chain links TRBV5-1 to TRBJ1-4; a possible D gene is TRBD1 (6 bases). The CDR3 length is 14 residues. Trimming took off 0 bases at V and 4 bases at J, with 7 bases between the two ends. Per the germline V gene, CDR1 is SGHRS and CDR2 is YFSETQ. CDR3 residues: CASSLAGVNEKLFF. The CDR3 nucleotides read TGCGCCAGCAGCTTGGCAGGGGTTAATGAAAAACTGTTTTTT.

This clone was detected a few times. The V call is TRBV20-1, the J call TRBJ2-1; no clear D gene. Germline assignment: CDR1 DFQATT and CDR2 SNEGSKA (reference sequence). The CDR3 has 14 amino acids. Deletions cut 3 bases from V and 4 bases from J, with 13 bases between. CDR3 in amino acids: CSASMVGEYNEQFF. For the CDR3, the DNA is TGCAGTGCTAGTATGGTAGGAGAGTACAATGAGCAGTTCTTC.

The chain carries TRBV5-1 and TRBJ1-5; weak D call: TRBD1 (6 bases). The CDR3 length is 15 residues. V lost 4 bases, J lost 3 bases, and 14 bases lay in between. Germline V gene lookup returns CDR1 SGHRS and CDR2 YFSETQ. In nucleotides, the CDR3 is TGCGCCAGCAGCCAGGCGGGGGGCACCAATCAGCCCCAGCATTTT. Amino acid sequence: CASSQAGGTNQPQHF.